This TCR beta chain is from a study of blood T cell repertoires in COVID-19. Study-level background: Samples representing acute and convalescent COVID-19 were sourced from the United States, Italy and Spain. T cells, B-cell-depleted T cells, or PBMCs supplied cDNA or gDNA.

Original handling: For nucleated cells, counts were estimated from reference gene primer amplification. Profiled with immunoSEQ multiplex PCR; TCRdb holds only in-frame clones, not every one. From that table come the V and J calls and clone size; the DNA was used to work out D and trimming. The sample yields about 160,000 clones, more than 60% seen once. This receptor was identified in a man between 65 and 85 years old with acute or convalescent COVID-19. Sequencing was performed on peripheral blood.

The CDR3 sequence: CASSYSSGAGNTIYF. The CDR3 DNA sequence: TGTGCCAGCAGTTACTCCTCCGGGGCTGGAAACACCATATATTTT. The V and J genes are TRBV6-5 and TRBJ1-3; D is unresolved. The length of the CDR3 is 15 residues. Germline V lookup: CDR1 MNHEY, CDR2 SVGAGI. V dropped 0 bases and J dropped 2 bases, with 8 bases sitting between them.